One T cell receptor (beta chain) is described in this entry. Its specificity is not known. Via MiXCR, TCRdb re-called the multiplex PCR reads, giving one row per CDR3 protein. This table has 150,000 to 200,000 distinct CDR3 sequences, about 33% appearing once. Samples came from axillary lymph nodes draining the breast cancer. CDR1 and CDR2 from the germline V gene are SGHNT and YYREEE (reference sequence). This CDR3 has 13 residues. This sample stems from a study of breast tumors, draining lymph nodes, adjacent tissues. Study-level points and caveats: Compared with lymph nodes, tumors were less diverse; compared with nontumor tissue, more. Most tumor T cells seemingly derive from lymph node, then expand in tumor. Compared with basal-like, luminal-like tumors shared significantly more repertoire with nontumor tissue.

The sequence came from a female donor with breast cancer. Some clones in this sample may be carry-over from other donors' samples. The specimen was axillary lymph node tissue. This rearrangement joins TRBV5-4 to TRBJ2-2; 12 nucleotides line up with TRBD2. This chain's CDR3 is CASLAGGAGELFF. CDR3 sequence (DNA): TGTGCTAGCCTAGCGGGAGGGGCCGGGGAGCTGTTTTTT.